This T cell receptor beta chain was found in a study of blood T cell repertoires in COVID-19. Study at large: Acute-phase and convalescent COVID-19 samples originated in the United States, Italy and Spain. T cells, B-cell-depleted T cells, or PBMCs provided the cDNA or gDNA that served as material.

Source study methods: Estimation of nucleated cell counts relied on the amplification of reference gene primers. Clones were read by immunoSEQ multiplex PCR, and TCRdb kept only the in-frame ones, dropping some. The V and J calls and clone size are taken from that table; D and trimming were inferred from the DNA. The sample has roughly 100,000 clones; approximately 82% are singletons. The trim removed 6 bases at V and 4 bases at J, leaving 2 bases unmatched. The V gene's germline CDR1 is WSHSY and CDR2 SAAADI. This CDR3 has 12 residues. This sequence was found in a woman aged 80 or over with acute or convalescent COVID-19. Sequenced: peripheral blood. The chain couples TRBV10-2 to TRBJ2-5; 7 nucleotides line up with TRBD1. The CDR3 nucleotides read TGCGCCAGCAGGACAGGGAGAGAGACCCAGTACTTC. Translation: CASRTGRETQYF.